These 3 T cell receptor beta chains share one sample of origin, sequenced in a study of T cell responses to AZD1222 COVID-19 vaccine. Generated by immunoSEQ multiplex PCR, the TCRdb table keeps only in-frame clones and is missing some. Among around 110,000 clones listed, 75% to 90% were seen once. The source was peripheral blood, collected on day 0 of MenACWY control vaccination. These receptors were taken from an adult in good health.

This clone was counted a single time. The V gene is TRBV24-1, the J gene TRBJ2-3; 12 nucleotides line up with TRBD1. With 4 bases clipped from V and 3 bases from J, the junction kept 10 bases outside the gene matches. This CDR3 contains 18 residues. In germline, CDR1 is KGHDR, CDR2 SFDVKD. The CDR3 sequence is CATSEHVGTGGVTDTQYF. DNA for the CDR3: TGTGCCACCAGTGAGCACGTTGGGACAGGGGGCGTGACAGATACGCAGTATTTT.

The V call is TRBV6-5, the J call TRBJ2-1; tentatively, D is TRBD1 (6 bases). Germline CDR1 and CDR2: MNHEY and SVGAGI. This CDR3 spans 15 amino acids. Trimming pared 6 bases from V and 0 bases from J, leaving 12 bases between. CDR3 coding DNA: TGTGCCAGCAGCCACAGGGTAGGCTCCTACAATGAGCAGTTCTTC. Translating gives CASSHRVGSYNEQFF.

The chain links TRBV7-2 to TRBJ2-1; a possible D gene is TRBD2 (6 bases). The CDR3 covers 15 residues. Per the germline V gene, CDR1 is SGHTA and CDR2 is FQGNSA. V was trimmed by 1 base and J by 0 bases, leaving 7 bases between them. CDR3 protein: CASSLDGSSYNEQFF. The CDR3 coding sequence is TGTGCCAGCAGCTTAGACGGGAGCTCCTACAATGAGCAGTTCTTC.